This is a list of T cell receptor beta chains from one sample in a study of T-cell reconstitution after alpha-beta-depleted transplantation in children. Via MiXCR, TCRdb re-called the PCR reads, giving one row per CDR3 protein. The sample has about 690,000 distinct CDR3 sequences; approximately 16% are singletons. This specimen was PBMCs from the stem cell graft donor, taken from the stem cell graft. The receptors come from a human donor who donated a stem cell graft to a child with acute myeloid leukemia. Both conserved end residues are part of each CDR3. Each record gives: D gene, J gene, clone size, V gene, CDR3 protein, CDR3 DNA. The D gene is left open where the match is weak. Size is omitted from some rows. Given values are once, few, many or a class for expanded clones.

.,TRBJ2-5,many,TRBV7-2,CASSLNRLQETQYF,TGTGCCAGCAGCTTAAACCGGCTACAAGAGACCCAGTACTTC
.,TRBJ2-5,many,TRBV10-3,CAISIGGPQETQYF,TGTGCCATCAGCATCGGGGGTCCACAAGAGACCCAGTACTTC
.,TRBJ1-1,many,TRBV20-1,CSADLSGNTEAFF,TGCAGTGCCGACCTGTCAGGGAACACTGAAGCTTTCTTT
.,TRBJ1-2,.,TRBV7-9,CASSPLADSLGVGYTF,TGTGCCAGCAGCCCGCTCGCGGACAGTTTGGGCGTCGGCTACACCTTC
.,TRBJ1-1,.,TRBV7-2,CASSLARQGGTEAFF,TGTGCCAGCAGCTTAGCGCGGCAGGGTGGAACTGAAGCTTTCTTT
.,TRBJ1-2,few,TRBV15,CATSRDLLFEGSSGYTF,TGTGCCACCAGCAGAGATCTCTTATTTGAGGGGTCTAGTGGCTACACCTTC
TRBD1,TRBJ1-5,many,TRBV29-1,CSAVQGDYQPQHF,TGCAGCGCCGTACAGGGGGATTATCAGCCCCAGCATTTT
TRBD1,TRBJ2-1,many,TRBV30,CAWNLQGAAEQFF,TGTGCCTGGAACCTACAGGGGGCGGCTGAGCAGTTCTTC
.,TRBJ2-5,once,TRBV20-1,CCARDRQGTQETQYF,TGCTGTGCTAGAGACCGCCAGGGGACACAAGAGACCCAGTACTTC
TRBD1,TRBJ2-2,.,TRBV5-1,CASTMPRQGGTGELYF,TGCGCCAGCACCATGCCTCGACAAGGGGGCACCGGGGAGCTGTATTTT
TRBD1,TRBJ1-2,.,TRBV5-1,CASSLPTGDYGYTF,TGCGCCAGCAGTTTACCCACAGGGGACTATGGCTACACCTTC
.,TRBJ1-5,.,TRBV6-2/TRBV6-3,CASRRGATPYQPQHF,TGTGCCAGCAGGAGGGGGGCGACTCCTTATCAGCCCCAGCATTTT
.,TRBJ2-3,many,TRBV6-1,CASSERWGTDTQYF,TGTGCCAGCAGTGAAAGGTGGGGTACAGATACGCAGTATTTT
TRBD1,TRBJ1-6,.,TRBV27,CASNQSRDRLYNSPLHF,TGTGCCAGCAACCAGAGCCGGGACAGGCTTTATAATTCACCCCTCCACTTT
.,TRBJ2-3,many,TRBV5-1,CASSLRRGDTQYF,TGCGCCAGCAGCTTGAGGCGCGGAGATACGCAGTATTTT
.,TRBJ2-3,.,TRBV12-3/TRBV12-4,CASSPSFSTDTQYF,TGTGCCAGCAGTCCTAGTTTTAGCACAGATACGCAGTATTTT
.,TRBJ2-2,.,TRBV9,CASSVDFSGELFF,TGTGCCAGCAGCGTGGACTTCTCCGGGGAGCTGTTTTTT
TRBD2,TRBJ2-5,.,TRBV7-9,CASSFLSSGRFQETQYF,TGTGCCAGCAGCTTCCTTTCTAGCGGGAGGTTCCAAGAGACCCAGTACTTC
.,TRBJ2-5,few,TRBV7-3,CASILNPGPTIQETQYF,TGTGCCAGCATTCTAAACCCGGGACCGACAATCCAAGAGACCCAGTACTTC
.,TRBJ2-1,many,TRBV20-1,CSAPEGGASSYNEQFF,TGCAGTGCCCCGGAAGGGGGAGCTAGCTCCTACAATGAGCAGTTCTTC
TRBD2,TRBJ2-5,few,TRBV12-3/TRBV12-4,CASSSGLAEGETQYF,TGTGCCAGCAGTTCGGGACTAGCGGAGGGAGAGACCCAGTACTTC
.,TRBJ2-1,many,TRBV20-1,CSASARNEQFF,TGCAGTGCTAGTGCCCGGAATGAGCAGTTCTTC
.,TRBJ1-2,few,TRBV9,CASSATDYGYTF,TGTGCCAGCAGCGCGACAGACTATGGCTACACCTTC
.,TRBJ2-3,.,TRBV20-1,CSARAPRAGAVSTDTQYF,TGCAGTGCTAGAGCCCCGCGGGCGGGGGCCGTCTCCACAGATACGCAGTATTTT
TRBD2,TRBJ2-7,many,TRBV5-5,CASSPSAGRQYEQYF,TGTGCCAGCAGCCCCTCAGCGGGACGGCAATACGAGCAGTACTTC
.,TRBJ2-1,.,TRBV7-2,CASSLLGEANEQFF,TGTGCCAGCAGCTTACTTGGGGAAGCCAATGAGCAGTTCTTC
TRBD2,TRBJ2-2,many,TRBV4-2,CASSQDTSGGANTGELFF,TGTGCCAGCAGCCAAGATACTAGCGGGGGGGCGAACACCGGGGAGCTGTTTTTT
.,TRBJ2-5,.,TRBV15,CATSSRMKAGSGETQYF,TGTGCCACCAGCAGTAGAATGAAGGCAGGGTCGGGGGAGACCCAGTACTTC
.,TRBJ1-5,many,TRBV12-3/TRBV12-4,CASTPGLRGNQPQHF,TGTGCCAGCACTCCAGGCCTCCGAGGCAATCAGCCCCAGCATTTT
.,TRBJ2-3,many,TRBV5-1,CASSLQESSTDTQYF,TGCGCCAGCAGCTTACAAGAATCTAGCACAGATACGCAGTATTTT
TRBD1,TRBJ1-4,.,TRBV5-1,CASSTGQGLVKLFF,TGCGCCAGCAGCACCGGACAGGGATTGGTAAAACTGTTTTTT
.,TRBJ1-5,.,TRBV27,CASRKQGGTSNQPQHF,TGTGCCAGCAGGAAACAGGGTGGCACTAGCAATCAGCCCCAGCATTTT
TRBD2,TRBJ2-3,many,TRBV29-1,CSGRRAGGFTDTQYF,TGCAGCGGAAGACGGGCGGGGGGTTTCACAGATACGCAGTATTTT
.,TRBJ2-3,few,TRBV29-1,CSVARETDTQYF,TGCAGCGTTGCCCGAGAGACAGATACGCAGTATTTT
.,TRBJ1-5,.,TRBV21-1,CASSQDRRRVPFQPQHF,TGTGCCAGCAGCCAGGACAGGCGACGGGTACCATTTCAGCCCCAGCATTTT
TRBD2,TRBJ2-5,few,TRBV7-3,CASSRRAGDRTETQYF,TGTGCCAGCAGCCGACGGGCGGGGGACCGAACAGAGACCCAGTACTTC
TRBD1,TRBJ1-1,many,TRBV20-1,CSASRGGIPPEAFF,TGCAGTGCTTCCCGAGGGGGCATTCCCCCTGAAGCTTTCTTT
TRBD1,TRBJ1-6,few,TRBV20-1,CSAFTTGTGNSPLHF,TGCAGTGCTTTTACTACCGGGACAGGGAATTCACCCCTCCACTTT
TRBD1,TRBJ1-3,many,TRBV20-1,CSARWDRPNSGNTIYF,TGCAGTGCTAGATGGGACAGGCCCAACTCTGGAAACACCATATATTTT
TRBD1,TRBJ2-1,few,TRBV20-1,CSAREGRGGHYNEQFF,TGCAGTGCTAGAGAGGGAAGAGGGGGCCACTACAATGAGCAGTTCTTC
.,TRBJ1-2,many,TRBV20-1,CSARDGGHYGYTF,TGCAGTGCTAGAGATGGAGGGCACTATGGCTACACCTTC